These T cell receptor beta chains were read from a single sample in a study of patients and donors after allogeneic stem cell transplantation. A single record per CDR3 protein comes from TCRdb applying MiXCR to the RT-PCR reads. Of more than 1,500 distinct CDR3 sequences in the sample, approximately 19% were seen once. Sample: blood, either unsorted or a sorted T cell fraction (not recorded which). These receptors all stem from a human donor who was either an allogeneic HSCT recipient or a stem cell or donor lymphocyte infusion donor (not recorded which). It is not recorded whose cells these are; they may come from a transplant donor. The CDR3 runs from the conserved cysteine through the conserved F or W. The order of the fields is CDR3 protein, CDR3 DNA, V gene, clone size, J gene, D gene, CDR3 length. A D gene is named only where the DNA matches it firmly. Part of the rows lack a size; the others show once, few, many or a class for expanded clones.

CDR3 protein: CASSLSAGPYNEQFF
CDR3 DNA: TGTGCCAGCAGCTTATCGGCAGGTCCCTACAATGAGCAGTTCTTC
V gene: TRBV7-9
clone size: medium-sized
J gene: TRBJ2-1
D gene: -
CDR3 length: 15

CDR3 protein: CASSSRAGTEAFF
CDR3 DNA: TGTGCCAGCAGCTCCCGGGCGGGAACTGAAGCTTTCTTT
V gene: TRBV12-3/TRBV12-4
clone size: few
J gene: TRBJ1-1
D gene: -
CDR3 length: 13

CDR3 protein: CASSGQGEWETQYF
CDR3 DNA: TGTGCCAGCAGCGGACAGGGGGAATGGGAGACCCAGTACTTC
V gene: TRBV28
clone size: many
J gene: TRBJ2-5
D gene: TRBD1
CDR3 length: 14

CDR3 protein: CASSQPGTSEKLFF
CDR3 DNA: TGTGCCAGCAGTCAACCCGGGACTTCTGAAAAACTGTTTTTT
V gene: TRBV28
clone size: -
J gene: TRBJ1-4
D gene: -
CDR3 length: 14

CDR3 protein: CASSITSGTWEQYF
CDR3 DNA: TGTGCCAGCAGCATAACTAGCGGGACCTGGGAGCAGTACTTC
V gene: TRBV13
clone size: many
J gene: TRBJ2-7
D gene: TRBD2
CDR3 length: 14

CDR3 protein: CASSAQAGGLSNQPQHF
CDR3 DNA: TGTGCCAGCAGTGCTCAAGCAGGGGGATTGAGCAATCAGCCCCAGCATTTT
V gene: TRBV6-4
clone size: many
J gene: TRBJ1-5
D gene: TRBD1
CDR3 length: 17

CDR3 protein: CASSLSGNGANVLTF
CDR3 DNA: TGTGCCAGCAGTTTGTCAGGGAACGGGGCCAACGTCCTGACTTTC
V gene: TRBV28
clone size: few
J gene: TRBJ2-6
D gene: -
CDR3 length: 15

CDR3 protein: CASSLWEENTEAFF
CDR3 DNA: TGTGCCAGCAGCTTATGGGAAGAGAACACTGAAGCTTTCTTT
V gene: TRBV7-9
clone size: -
J gene: TRBJ1-1
D gene: -
CDR3 length: 14

CDR3 protein: CASSPYLQTRRNTEAFF
CDR3 DNA: TGTGCCAGCAGTCCCTACCTACAGACTCGACGGAACACTGAAGCTTTCTTT
V gene: TRBV14
clone size: -
J gene: TRBJ1-1
D gene: -
CDR3 length: 17

CDR3 protein: CASSQDLGRAYEQYF
CDR3 DNA: TGCGCCAGCAGCCAAGACCTGGGCAGGGCCTACGAGCAGTACTTC
V gene: TRBV4-3
clone size: many
J gene: TRBJ2-7
D gene: -
CDR3 length: 15

CDR3 protein: CASSHLLRDRAFF
CDR3 DNA: TGCGCCAGCAGCCACCTCCTCCGGGACAGAGCTTTCTTT
V gene: TRBV4-3
clone size: many
J gene: TRBJ1-1
D gene: TRBD1
CDR3 length: 13

CDR3 protein: CASSRGGAETQYF
CDR3 DNA: TGTGCCAGCAGCAGAGGGGGTGCAGAGACCCAGTACTTC
V gene: TRBV7-2
clone size: many
J gene: TRBJ2-5
D gene: -
CDR3 length: 13

CDR3 protein: CASSSRTGKRSGNTIYF
CDR3 DNA: TGTGCCAGCAGCTCACGGACAGGCAAACGCTCTGGAAACACCATATATTTT
V gene: TRBV7-9
clone size: medium-sized
J gene: TRBJ1-3
D gene: TRBD1
CDR3 length: 17

CDR3 protein: CSARGANSPLHF
CDR3 DNA: TGCAGTGCCCGCGGGGCTAATTCACCCCTCCACTTT
V gene: TRBV20-1
clone size: -
J gene: TRBJ1-6
D gene: -
CDR3 length: 12

CDR3 protein: CASSPGTSGVQLQFF
CDR3 DNA: TGTGCCAGCAGTCCCGGGACTAGCGGAGTACAGTTACAGTTCTTC
V gene: TRBV12-3/TRBV12-4
clone size: many
J gene: TRBJ2-1
D gene: TRBD2
CDR3 length: 15

CDR3 protein: CASTTTETSPLHF
CDR3 DNA: TGTGCCAGCACCACGACAGAGACTTCACCCCTCCACTTT
V gene: TRBV12-3/TRBV12-4
clone size: medium-sized
J gene: TRBJ1-6
D gene: -
CDR3 length: 13